The source of this T cell receptor beta chain is a study of identical twins. TCRdb ran MiXCR on the 5' RACE reads and lists one entry per CDR3 protein. The table lists 270,000 or so distinct CDR3 sequences, 6.5% to 9.5% of them singletons. General study findings and limits: Fewer insertions marked abundant cord blood beta clonotypes; young adult naive trended weakly, memory not at all. Models underestimated out-of-frame TCR alpha sharing in monozygotic twins. Cross-sectional statistics, not tracking of the same donors, supported the conclusions.

For this clonotype: Its antigen remains unidentified.

The V end was cut by 0 bases, the J end by 4 bases, with 12 bases between. The CDR3 totals 15 residues. The germline gives CDR1 LGHNA, CDR2 YSLEER. This sample also belongs to another study, concerning yellow fever vaccine responses in identical twins.

The sample taken for sequencing was CD8+ T cells sorted from blood. The rearrangement links TRBV4-3 to TRBJ2-5; D may be TRBD2 (7 bases). The clonotype was recovered from a woman aged 18 to 35 in good health. DNA for the CDR3: TGCGCCAGCAGCCAAGATTGGGGAGGGGGAGAGACCCAGTACTTC. The encoded protein is CASSQDWGGGETQYF.